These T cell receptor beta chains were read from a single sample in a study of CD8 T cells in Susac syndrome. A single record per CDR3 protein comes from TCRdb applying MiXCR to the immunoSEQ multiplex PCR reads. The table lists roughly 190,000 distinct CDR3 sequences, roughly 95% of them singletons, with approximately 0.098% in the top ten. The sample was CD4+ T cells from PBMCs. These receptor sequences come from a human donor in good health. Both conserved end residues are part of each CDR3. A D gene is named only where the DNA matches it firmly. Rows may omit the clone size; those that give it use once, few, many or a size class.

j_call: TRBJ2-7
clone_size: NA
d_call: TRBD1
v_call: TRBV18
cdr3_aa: CASSPSRDREYF
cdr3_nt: TGTGCCAGCTCACCGAGCCGGGACAGGGAGTACTTC

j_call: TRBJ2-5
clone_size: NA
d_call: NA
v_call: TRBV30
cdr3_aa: CAWSTGYQETQYF
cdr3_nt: TGTGCCTGGAGTACAGGGTACCAAGAGACCCAGTACTTC

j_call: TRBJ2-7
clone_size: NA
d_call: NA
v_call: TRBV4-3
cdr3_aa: CASSPGLGYEQYF
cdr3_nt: TGCGCCAGCAGCCCCGGTTTAGGTTACGAGCAGTACTTC

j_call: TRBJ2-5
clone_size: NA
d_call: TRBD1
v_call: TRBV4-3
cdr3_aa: CASSLGTGDKTQYF
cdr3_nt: TGCGCCAGCAGCCTCGGGACAGGGGATAAGACCCAGTACTTC

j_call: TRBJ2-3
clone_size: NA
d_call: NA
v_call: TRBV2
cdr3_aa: CASSGLVGVPTDTQYF
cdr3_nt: TGTGCCAGCAGTGGATTGGTGGGAGTTCCCACAGATACGCAGTATTTT

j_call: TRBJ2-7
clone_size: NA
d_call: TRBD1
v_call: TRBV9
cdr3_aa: CASSAGTGRYEQYF
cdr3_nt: TGTGCCAGCAGCGCTGGGACAGGGCGCTACGAGCAGTACTTC

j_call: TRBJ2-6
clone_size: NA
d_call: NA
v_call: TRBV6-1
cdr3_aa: CASSGWVPGANVLTF
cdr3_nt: TGTGCCAGCAGTGGTTGGGTTCCAGGGGCCAACGTCCTGACTTTC

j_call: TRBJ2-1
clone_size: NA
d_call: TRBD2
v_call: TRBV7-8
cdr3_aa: CASSSKRLAGVHEQFF
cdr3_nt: TGTGCCAGCAGCTCCAAAAGACTAGCGGGAGTGCATGAGCAGTTCTTC

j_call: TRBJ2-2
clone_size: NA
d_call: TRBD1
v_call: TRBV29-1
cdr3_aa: CSVRQGNTGEPFF
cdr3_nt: TGCAGCGTTCGACAGGGAAACACCGGGGAGCCTTTTTTT

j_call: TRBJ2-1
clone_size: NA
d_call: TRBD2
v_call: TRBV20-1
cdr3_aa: CSARVSTSGSYEQFF
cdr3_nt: TGCAGTGCTAGAGTCTCGACTAGCGGGAGCTATGAGCAGTTCTTC

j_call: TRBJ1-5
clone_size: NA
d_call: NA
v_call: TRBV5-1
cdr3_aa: CASSFRGGEDQPQHF
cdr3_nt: TGCGCCAGCAGCTTCAGAGGGGGTGAGGATCAGCCCCAGCATTTT

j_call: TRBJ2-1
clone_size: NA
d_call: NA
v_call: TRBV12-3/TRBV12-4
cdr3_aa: CASSLGIGYNEQFF
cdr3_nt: TGTGCCAGCAGTTTAGGGATTGGCTACAATGAGCAGTTCTTC

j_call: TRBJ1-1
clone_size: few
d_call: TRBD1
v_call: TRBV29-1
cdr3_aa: CSVQGARTEAFF
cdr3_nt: TGCAGCGTTCAGGGGGCGCGGACTGAAGCTTTCTTT

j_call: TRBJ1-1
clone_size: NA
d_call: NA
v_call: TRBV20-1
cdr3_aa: CSALGGAGEAFF
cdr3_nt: TGCAGTGCTCTGGGAGGGGCCGGTGAAGCTTTCTTT

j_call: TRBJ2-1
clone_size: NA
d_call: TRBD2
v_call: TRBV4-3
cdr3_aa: CASSQGLASGRSLYNEQFF
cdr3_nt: TGCGCCAGCAGCCAAGGGCTGGCTAGCGGGAGGTCTCTTTACAATGAGCAGTTCTTC

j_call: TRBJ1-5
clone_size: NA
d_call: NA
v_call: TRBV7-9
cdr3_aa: CASSFEGTNQPQHF
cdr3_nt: TGTGCCAGCAGCTTCGAGGGGACTAATCAGCCCCAGCATTTT

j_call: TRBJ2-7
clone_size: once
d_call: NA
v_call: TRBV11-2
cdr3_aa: CASSRTGTQYEQYF
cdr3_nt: TGTGCCAGCAGCCGAACTGGGACACAATACGAGCAGTACTTC

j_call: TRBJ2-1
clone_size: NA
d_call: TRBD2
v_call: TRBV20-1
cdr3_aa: CSAGTSGRGREQFF
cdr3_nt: TGCAGTGCCGGGACTAGCGGGAGGGGGCGCGAGCAGTTCTTC

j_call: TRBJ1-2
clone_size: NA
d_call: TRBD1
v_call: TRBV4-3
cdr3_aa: CASSQDLALQGAKSGYTF
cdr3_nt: TGCGCCAGCAGCCAAGATTTAGCGCTGCAGGGGGCGAAGAGCGGCTACACCTTC

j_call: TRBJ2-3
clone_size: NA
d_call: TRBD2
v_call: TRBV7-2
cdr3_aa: CASSLEEREGTDTQYF
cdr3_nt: TGTGCCAGCAGCTTAGAGGAGCGGGAGGGCACAGATACGCAGTATTTT

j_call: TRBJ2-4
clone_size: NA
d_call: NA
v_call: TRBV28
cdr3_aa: CASSLTPFGIQYF
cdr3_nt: TGTGCCAGCAGCCTCACCCCCTTCGGCATTCAGTACTTC

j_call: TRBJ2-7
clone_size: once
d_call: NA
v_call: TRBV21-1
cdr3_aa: CASSTENYEQYF
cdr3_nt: TGTGCCAGCAGCACCGAGAACTACGAGCAGTACTTC

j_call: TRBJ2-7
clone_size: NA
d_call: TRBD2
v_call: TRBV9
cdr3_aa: CASSSSSGSYEQYF
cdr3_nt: TGTGCCAGCAGCTCCTCTAGCGGGAGCTACGAGCAGTACTTC

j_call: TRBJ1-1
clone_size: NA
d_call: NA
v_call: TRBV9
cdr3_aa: CASSVSGLGTTEAFF
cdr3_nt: TGTGCCAGCAGCGTCTCGGGGCTTGGCACCACTGAAGCTTTCTTT

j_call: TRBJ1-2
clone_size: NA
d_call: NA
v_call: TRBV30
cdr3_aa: CAWSYSNSDGYTF
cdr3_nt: TGTGCCTGGAGCTACAGCAATTCCGATGGCTACACCTTC

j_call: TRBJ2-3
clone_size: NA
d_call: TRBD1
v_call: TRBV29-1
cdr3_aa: CSVDQGAPTDTQYF
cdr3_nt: TGCAGCGTTGACCAGGGGGCTCCGACAGATACGCAGTATTTT

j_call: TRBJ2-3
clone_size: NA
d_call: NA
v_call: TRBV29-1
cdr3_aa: CSVRSGQTNTDTQYF
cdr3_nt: TGCAGCGTTCGTTCCGGACAAACCAACACAGATACGCAGTATTTT

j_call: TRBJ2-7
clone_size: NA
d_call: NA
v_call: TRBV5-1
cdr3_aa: CASSADGTPAYEQYF
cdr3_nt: TGCGCCAGCAGCGCGGACGGGACACCCGCCTACGAGCAGTACTTC

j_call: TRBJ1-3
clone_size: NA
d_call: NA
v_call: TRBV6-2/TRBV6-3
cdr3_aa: CASSSPGRGNTIYF
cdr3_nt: TGTGCCAGCAGCTCTCCAGGGAGAGGAAACACCATATATTTT

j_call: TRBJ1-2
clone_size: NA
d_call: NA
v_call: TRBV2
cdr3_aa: CASSPRLTDGYTF
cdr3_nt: TGTGCCAGCAGTCCAAGGTTAACTGATGGCTACACCTTC

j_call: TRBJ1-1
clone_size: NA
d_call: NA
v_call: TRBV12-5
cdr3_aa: CASGLSGGDMNTEAFF
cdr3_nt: TGTGCTAGTGGTTTGTCGGGGGGGGACATGAACACTGAAGCTTTCTTT

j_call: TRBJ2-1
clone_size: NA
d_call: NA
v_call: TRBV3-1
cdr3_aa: CASSHHRAYNEQFF
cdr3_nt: TGTGCCAGCAGCCATCACAGGGCCTACAATGAGCAGTTCTTC

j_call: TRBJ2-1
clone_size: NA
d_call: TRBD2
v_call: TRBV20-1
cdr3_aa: CSARPSGRDHNEQFF
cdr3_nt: TGCAGTGCTAGACCTAGCGGGAGAGACCACAATGAGCAGTTCTTC

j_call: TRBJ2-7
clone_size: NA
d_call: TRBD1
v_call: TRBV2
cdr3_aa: CASSEALGTGTYEQYF
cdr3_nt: TGTGCCAGCAGTGAAGCGTTGGGGACAGGGACCTACGAGCAGTACTTC

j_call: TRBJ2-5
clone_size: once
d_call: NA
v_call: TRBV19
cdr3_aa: CASSINWRPSETQYF
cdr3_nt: TGTGCCAGTAGTATCAATTGGCGCCCGTCAGAGACCCAGTACTTC

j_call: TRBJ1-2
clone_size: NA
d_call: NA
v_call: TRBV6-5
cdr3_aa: CASSFDYDADYGYTF
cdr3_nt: TGTGCCAGCAGTTTCGACTACGATGCGGACTATGGCTACACCTTC